This T cell receptor (beta chain) was captured in a study of cytomegalovirus exposure and HLA in healthy donors. Points from the study as a whole: Certain sequence variants were highly shared and formed a cluster, and this cluster was likely a sequencing artifact.

Healthy bone marrow donors made up the cohort. The PCR had 60 Vbeta and 13 Jbeta primers. Only in-frame clones appear in the TCRdb table, and some are missing; sequencing was by immunoSEQ multiplex PCR. The profile shows 70,000 to 100,000 clones, roughly 80% of them singletons. About this clone itself: Its specificity is not known.

The CDR3 length is 14 residues. Germline V gene lookup returns CDR1 LNHDA and CDR2 SQIVND (reference sequence). Deletions cut 6 bases from V and 0 bases from J, with 12 bases between. The clonotype comes from a man in his fifties or sixties in good health and CMV-seropositive. The sequenced material came from PBMCs. This chain uses TRBV19 with TRBJ2-7; D not resolved. The CDR3 region has the DNA TGTGCCAGTAGCATAACGGCAGGCTCCTACGAGCAGTACTTC. Translation: CASSITAGSYEQYF.